This is a list of T cell receptor beta chains from one sample in a study of cytomegalovirus exposure and HLA in healthy donors. The assay was immunoSEQ multiplex PCR, and TCRdb's table has in-frame clones only and misses some. The repertoire holds 220,000 or so clones, with over 75% as singletons. The sequenced sample consisted of PBMCs. The receptor source for this set is a woman aged 18 to 35 in good health and CMV-seropositive. CDR3s include the opening cysteine and the closing phenylalanine or tryptophan. A D gene is named only where the DNA matches it firmly. Not every row has a clone size; where given, it reads once, few, many or a size class.

TRBJ2-1,TRBV7-3,-,-,TGTGCCAGCAGCTTAATGCCGGGAGAAACTAAGTTCTTC,CASSLMPGETKFF
TRBJ2-5,TRBV2,-,-,TGTGCCAGCAGGTGGGGGGGCAAGGAGACCCAGTACTTC,CASRWGGKETQYF
TRBJ1-2,TRBV4-1,few,TRBD1,TGCGCCAGCAGCCGCGGGACAGGGGGCGACTATGGCTACACCTTC,CASSRGTGGDYGYTF
TRBJ2-1,TRBV6-1,-,-,TGTGCCAGCAGTGAAAACCGGGTTCTGGAATACAATGAGCAGTTCTTC,CASSENRVLEYNEQFF
TRBJ2-4,TRBV4-1,-,TRBD2,TGCGCCAGCAGCCAAGGGGCGGGAGGGCCTCCCGAAAACATTCAGTACTTC,CASSQGAGGPPENIQYF
TRBJ1-2,TRBV7-8,-,TRBD1,TGTGCCAGCAGCTGGACAGGAAATGGCTACACCTTC,CASSWTGNGYTF
TRBJ2-7,TRBV28,-,-,TGTGCCAGCAGTCCCCAATCCATACAGGGTAGTGTCGGCGGACGGATCTTC,CASSPQSIQGSVGGRIF
TRBJ2-7,TRBV19,-,-,TGTGCCAGTAGTGAAGCGGGCTCCTACTACGAGCAGTACTTC,CASSEAGSYYEQYF
TRBJ2-3,TRBV5-1,-,TRBD2,TGCGCCAGCAGCGAGGAGGCTAGAGCGGGGGGAGATACGCAGTATTTT,CASSEEARAGGDTQYF
TRBJ2-4,TRBV6-1,-,TRBD2,TGTGCCAGCAGCCTAGCGGGAGTGGGAAACATTCAGTACTTC,CASSLAGVGNIQYF
TRBJ2-5,TRBV5-1,-,-,TGCGCCAGCAGCTATACCGCTACTAGTGGCGGTGGGCAAGAGACCCAGTACTTC,CASSYTATSGGGQETQYF
TRBJ2-3,TRBV19,-,TRBD1,TGTGCCAGTAGTTCGCAGGGGGCAGGGGCAGATACGCAGTATTTT,CASSSQGAGADTQYF
TRBJ1-5,TRBV2,-,-,TGTGCCAGCAGTTCGTCTAGAGTTGATCAGCCCCAGCATTTT,CASSSSRVDQPQHF
TRBJ2-3,TRBV4-2,few,TRBD2,TGTGCCAGCAGCCAAGCCTTAGCGGGAGGGCAGTATTTT,CASSQALAGGQYF
TRBJ2-5,TRBV27,-,TRBD2,TGTGCCAGCAGTTTATACCCCTCGGGGACTAGCGGGAGGGCCGGTGAGACCCAGTACTTC,CASSLYPSGTSGRAGETQYF
TRBJ2-5,TRBV2,-,TRBD2,TGTGCCAGCAGCCGAACTAGCGGGAAAGAGACCCAGTACTTC,CASSRTSGKETQYF
TRBJ1-2,TRBV9,-,-,TGTGCCAGCAGCGTAGGTGGGGGCGACTATGGCTACACCTTC,CASSVGGGDYGYTF
TRBJ2-1,TRBV13,-,-,TGTGCCAGCAGCCTGCGGGGCCCCTCCTACAATGAGCAGTTCTTC,CASSLRGPSYNEQFF
TRBJ2-3,TRBV6-5,-,-,TGTGCCAGCGGCGGGGGCCGGGCAGATACGCAGTATTTT,CASGGGRADTQYF
TRBJ1-4,TRBV6-1,-,-,TGTGCCAGCAGTGTAAACCGGGAACATGAAAAACTGTTTTTT,CASSVNREHEKLFF
TRBJ2-1,TRBV7-2,-,TRBD2,TGTGCCAGCAGCTTAACAGCGGGAGGGTTTGCCTACAATGAGCAGTTCTTC,CASSLTAGGFAYNEQFF
TRBJ2-7,TRBV13,once,TRBD1,TGTGCCAGCAGCACTGGCCAGGGGGAAGCCGAGCAGTACTTC,CASSTGQGEAEQYF
TRBJ1-2,TRBV9,-,-,TGTGCCAGCAGCGTCCCAAACTATGGCTACACCTTC,CASSVPNYGYTF
TRBJ1-1,TRBV7-9,-,TRBD1,TGTGCCAGCAGCCCCCGGGACAGGGGGCCTTCGGACACTGAAGCTTTCTTT,CASSPRDRGPSDTEAFF
TRBJ2-7,TRBV6-1,many,TRBD2,TGTGCCAGCAGTGAAGGACTAGCGAGCTCCTACGAGCAGTACTTC,CASSEGLASSYEQYF
TRBJ2-7,TRBV10-3,-,TRBD2,TGTGCCATCAGTGAGGGACTAGCGGGAGTCGAGCAGTACTTC,CAISEGLAGVEQYF